Below, 13 T cell receptor beta chains from the same sample are listed, as sequenced in a study of spatial heterogeneity in lung cancer. TCRdb re-called the 5' RACE reads with MiXCR, one entry per CDR3 protein. This table holds about 2,000 distinct CDR3 sequences, roughly a quarter found once. Specified time point: sample taken at primary tumor resection. Sequencing was performed on normal lung tissue next to the tumor, taken at surgery. The receptor set was obtained from a male donor with early-stage non-small cell lung cancer.

This clonotype is labeled large (0.1 to 1%). The chain carries TRBV28 and TRBJ2-7; 7 bases are a match to TRBD1. The length of the CDR3 is 15 residues. J gave up 2 bases and V 4 bases, and 8 bases lay outside the gene matches. Germline V CDR1 and CDR2: MDHEN, SYDVKM. CDR3 sequence reads: CASSSPRTGPYEQYF. CDR3 DNA sequence: TGTGCCAGCAGTTCCCCAAGGACAGGACCCTACGAGCAGTACTTC.

The chain links TRBV10-2 to TRBJ2-3; 12 bases are a match to TRBD2. The trim removed 4 bases at V and 11 bases at J, leaving 7 bases unmatched. There are 14 residues in the CDR3. Germline loops: CDR1 WSHSY, CDR2 SAAADI. In DNA form, the CDR3 reads TGCGCCAGCAGTGGACTAGCGGGAGATGGGAGGCAGTATTTT. This gives the protein CASSGLAGDGRQYF.

The chain joins TRBV5-4 to TRBJ2-5; D perhaps matches TRBD1 (6 bases). Trimming left V 6 bases short and J 3 bases short, with 15 bases between. The CDR3 runs to 14 residues. Germline CDR1 is SGHNT and CDR2 is YYREEE (reference sequence). Here the CDR3 DNA reads TGTGCCAGCACCCCGACAGGAAATGAAGAGACCCAGTACTTC. It codes for CASTPTGNEETQYF.

This clonotype is medium-sized in the sample. The CDR3: CASSVDSSTDTQYF. DNA for the CDR3: TGTGCCAGCAGCGTAGACAGTAGCACAGATACGCAGTATTTT. The rearrangement uses TRBV9 and TRBJ2-3; the D is unclear. This CDR3 has 14 amino acids. Trimming removed 0 bases from V and 0 bases from J, with 5 bases in between. Germline CDR1 and CDR2: SGDLS and YYNGEE.

CDR3 in DNA: TGTGCCAGCAGCTTAGACGGCGGGAGTTACTACGAGCAGTACTTC. Protein: CASSLDGGSYYEQYF. V is TRBV7-8 and J is TRBJ2-7, with 7 bases lining up with TRBD2. Germline V gives CDR1 SGHVS, CDR2 FQNEAQ. J gave up 3 bases and V 1 base, and 6 bases lay outside the gene matches. The CDR3 has 15 amino acids.

By frequency in the sample, this clonotype is large. The gene calls are TRBV19 and TRBJ2-7; perhaps TRBD1 as D (6 bases). The CDR3 runs to 13 residues. Germline V gene sequence: CDR1 LNHDA, CDR2 SQIVND (reference sequence). V lost 3 bases, J lost 2 bases, and 8 bases lay in between. The CDR3 region has the DNA TGTGCCAGTAGTATCCGGGACACCTACGAGCAGTACTTC. This codes for CASSIRDTYEQYF.

The chain employs TRBV28 and TRBJ2-1; 8 bases fit TRBD2. The germline gives CDR1 MDHEN, CDR2 SYDVKM. The CDR3 is 15 amino acids. V shed 2 bases, J shed 8 bases, and the junction held 8 bases outside the gene matches. CDR3 region: CASSLGGTSDDEQFF. In DNA form, the CDR3 reads TGTGCCAGCAGTTTAGGGGGGACTAGTGATGATGAGCAGTTCTTC.

This clonotype was seen only a few times. This chain links TRBV30 with TRBJ2-7; 8 bases fit TRBD1. Germline V CDR1 and CDR2: GTSNPN, SVGIG (reference sequence). After removal of 1 base from V and 0 bases from J, the junction contained 11 bases not matched to a gene. The CDR3 spans 17 residues. Here the CDR3 DNA reads TGTGCCTGGAGTGACTGGACAGGGCGTCGAGACTCCTACGAGCAGTACTTC. Amino acid sequence: CAWSDWTGRRDSYEQYF.

This clonotype was seen a handful of times. CDR3 protein: CASSLQAEETQYF. CDR3 nucleotide sequence: TGTGCCAGCAGTTTACAAGCGGAAGAGACCCAGTACTTC. The chain combines TRBV28 with TRBJ2-5; maybe TRBD2 (5 bases). Trimming pared 2 bases from V and 3 bases from J, leaving 7 bases between. The length of the CDR3 is 13 residues. Germline CDR1 MDHEN, CDR2 SYDVKM.

In its sample, this clonotype ranks as medium-sized (0.01 to 0.1%). This chain uses TRBV7-2 with TRBJ2-6, with D possibly being TRBD1 (5 bases). Germline V lookup: CDR1 SGHTA, CDR2 FQGNSA. Trimming removed 5 bases from V and 1 base from J, with 21 bases in between. The CDR3 extends over 19 amino acids. The DNA of the CDR3 is TGTGCCAGCAGCCTATACCCAGACAGTCCCGAATCTGGGGCCAACGTCCTGACTTTC. Its translation is CASSLYPDSPESGANVLTF.

This clonotype was seen at least ten times. This sequence joins TRBV28 and TRBJ1-2; D gene uncertain. Germline-derived CDR1 and CDR2 are MDHEN and SYDVKM. Trimming took off 3 bases at V and 2 bases at J, with 1 base between the two ends. There are 11 residues in the CDR3. DNA of the CDR3: TGTGCCAGCAGTTTCAACTATGGCTACACCTTC. Residues: CASSFNYGYTF.

Within the sample, this clonotype is medium-sized. The chain carries TRBV20-1 and TRBJ2-5; D gene unclear. The CDR3 has 14 amino acids. The germline gives CDR1 DFQATT, CDR2 SNEGSKA (reference sequence). Trimming removed 6 bases at V and 1 base at J, with 15 bases between. In DNA, the CDR3 is TGCAGTGCCCCCTCGGGCGCCCGCCAAGAGACCCAGTACTTC. This codes for CSAPSGARQETQYF.

The CDR3 DNA is TGCAGTGCTGGCGGGGGCACAGATACGCAGTATTTT. As protein: CSAGGGTDTQYF. The V gene is TRBV20-1, the J gene TRBJ2-3; a weak D match, TRBD2 (6 bases). Trimming cost V 5 bases and J 1 base, with 7 bases left between them. CDR3 length: 12 amino acids. Germline CDR1 and CDR2: DFQATT and SNEGSKA (reference sequence).